This T cell receptor (beta chain) was sequenced in a study of regulatory T cells in long-lasting Graves disease. General study findings and limits: Those with persistent Graves' had less TCR diversity than newly diagnosed patients.

Arm-PCR of CDR3 regions and iRepertoire HTBI primers were the basis on which TCR beta libraries were built. TCRdb redid the calling of the multiplex PCR reads with MiXCR, one entry per CDR3 protein. The sample consists of about 540,000 distinct CDR3 sequences, about 13% of them appearing once. As regards this clonotype: Its antigen is not identified.

The time point denotes: newly diagnosed GD, antithyroid drugs for less than 3 months. PBMCs provided the RNA from which the TCR library was made. This CDR3 has 16 amino acids. V lost 7 bases and J lost 11, with 27 bases in between. The germline V gene has CDR1 LGHNT and CDR2 FRNRAP. This sample also appeared in a second study, on T cells in Graves' hyperthyroidism and ophthalmopathy.

The source was peripheral blood mononuclear cells (PBMCs), collected at new diagnosis, from a patient treated with antithyroid drugs. The receptor was derived from a man aged 25-45 years with Graves disease. The chain uses TRBV12-5 and TRBJ1-5; D gene ambiguous. In DNA, the CDR3 is TGTGCTAGTGCCCACGGGATCGGGCCGGTTGCAGAGGCCCAGCATTTT. Translated, it gives CASAHGIGPVAEAQHF.